Listed here are 11 T cell receptor beta chains from one sample, sequenced in a study of blood T cells in healthy people across ages. PCR was performed a second time for about 7 to 11 cycles using a sample-barcoded 5' primer and a J-beta primer mix. TCRdb re-called the 5' RACE reads through MiXCR, storing one row per CDR3 protein. The sample has some 1.6 million distinct CDR3 sequences, about 31% seen once. Input material: blood. The receptors were sampled from a woman between 25 and 40 years old in good health.

This clonotype was picked up many times. The CDR3 region has the DNA TGCAGTGCTAGTCGGTTAGGTACGGAGACCCAGTACTTC. Translation: CSASRLGTETQYF. The chain combines TRBV20-1 with TRBJ2-5; D unclear. CDR1 and CDR2 from the germline V gene are DFQATT and SNEGSKA (reference sequence). The CDR3 has 13 amino acids. V was cut by 3 bases and J by 5 bases, with 13 bases left in between.

This clonotype showed up just a few times. The chain links TRBV11-1 to TRBJ1-1; D is possibly TRBD1 (5 bases). Looked up from germline, CDR1 is SGHAT and CDR2 is FQDESV (reference sequence). V dropped 8 bases and J dropped 5 bases, with 12 bases sitting between them. The CDR3 length is 12 residues. For the CDR3, the DNA is TGTGCCAGCGTTATGGAGGGGACTGAAGCTTTCTTT. It translates to CASVMEGTEAFF.

This clonotype was seen repeatedly, ten times or more. This chain connects TRBV6-6 to TRBJ2-7; D uncertain. Per the germline V gene, CDR1 is MNHNY and CDR2 is SVGAGI (reference sequence). This CDR3 is 13 amino acids long. The V end lost 2 bases, the J end lost 3 bases, and 8 bases lay between the germline ends. The CDR3 nucleotides read TGTGCCAGCAGTTACGGGCCGGTCTACGAGCAGTACTTC. It translates to CASSYGPVYEQYF.

J is TRBJ1-2 and V is TRBV7-9, with D unresolved. The CDR3 sequence is 14 residues long. The V gene's germline CDR1 is SEHNR and CDR2 FQNEAQ (reference sequence). The V end lost 6 bases, the J end lost 4 bases, and 15 bases lay between the germline ends. CDR3 region: CASREAKGSYGYTF. The DNA for the CDR3 is TGTGCCAGCAGAGAGGCCAAGGGCTCCTATGGCTACACCTTC.

The sample holds a few counts of this clonotype. The V call is TRBV6-1, the J call TRBJ2-7; TRBD1 aligns across 8 bases. The V segment lost 7 bases and the J segment 4 bases; nucleotides outside the gene matches: 12. The CDR3 sequence is 15 residues long. Germline assignment: CDR1 MNHNS and CDR2 SASEGT. The CDR3 reads CASNGARTGLYEQYF. CDR3 sequence (DNA): TGTGCCAGCAATGGAGCCCGGACAGGGCTATACGAGCAGTACTTC.

With regard to this clonotype: A much larger clone differs by one base, so this may be a read error. The J gene is TRBJ2-5, the V gene TRBV29-1; D possibly corresponds to TRBD2 (5 bases). CDR3 size: 13 residues. Germline values: CDR1 SQVTM, CDR2 ANQGSEA. V was trimmed by 2 bases and J by 5 bases, leaving 12 bases between them. The CDR3 is CSVETRPGETQYF. The CDR3 DNA reads TGCAGCGTTGAAACTAGACCGGGCGAGACCCAGTACTTC.

This clonotype was recorded a few times. The chain employs TRBV9 and TRBJ2-1; 8 bases are a match to TRBD1. The germline CDR1 and CDR2 sequences are SGDLS and YYNGEE. Germline trimming cut 6 bases from V and 4 bases from J; bases unmatched to any gene: 3. This CDR3 spans 13 amino acids. CDR3 sequence (DNA): TGTGCCAGCACGAGACAGGGGTACAATGAGCAGTTCTTC. Translating it yields CASTRQGYNEQFF.

This chain links TRBV5-1 with TRBJ1-1; D unresolved. This CDR3 comprises 14 residues. The germline CDR1 and CDR2 sequences are SGHRS and YFSETQ. V was trimmed by 2 bases and J by 4 bases, leaving 12 bases between them. CDR3: CASSFASSSTEAFF. In DNA form, the CDR3 reads TGCGCCAGCAGCTTCGCCTCGTCGAGCACTGAAGCTTTCTTT.

The CDR3 sequence: CSARDNRVGELFF. DNA for the CDR3: TGCAGTGCTAGAGATAACCGGGTTGGGGAGCTGTTTTTT. V usage is TRBV20-1 and J usage is TRBJ2-2, with D unresolved. The CDR3 totals 13 residues. V was cut by 0 bases and J by 8 bases, with 10 bases left in between. Per the germline V gene, CDR1 is DFQATT and CDR2 is SNEGSKA (reference sequence).

The chain recombines TRBV11-1 with TRBJ1-5; no clear D gene. Germline values: CDR1 SGHAT, CDR2 FQDESV (reference sequence). Trimming removed 2 bases from V and 5 bases from J, with 19 bases in between. CDR3 length: 17 amino acids. CDR3 in DNA: TGTGCCAGCAGCTTATATCTCCGGGCCCATTGCGATCAGCCCCAGCATTTT. This translates into CASSLYLRAHCDQPQHF.

This chain joins TRBV6-1 and TRBJ2-5; D not certain. Trimming removed 2 bases from V and 10 bases from J, with 5 bases in between. This CDR3 comprises 10 residues. CDR1 is MNHNS and CDR2 is SASEGT in the germline V gene. The CDR3 loop reads CASSEMVQYF. DNA of the CDR3: TGTGCCAGCAGTGAAATGGTCCAGTACTTC.